This entry lists 25 T cell receptor beta chains sequenced from one sample in a study of early T cells in non-severe SARS-CoV-2 infection. A single record per CDR3 protein comes from TCRdb applying MiXCR to the 5' RACE reads. The sample includes approximately 69,000 distinct CDR3 sequences, about 10% of them seen just once. The sample here was whole blood, taken at baseline. These TCRs come from an adult who was a healthcare worker with PCR-confirmed SARS-CoV-2 infection or an uninfected control (not recorded which).

In DNA form, the CDR3 reads TGTGCCAGCAGCCCATCGTCCGTCGGGGAGCAGTTCTTC. The encoded protein is CASSPSSVGEQFF. This rearrangement joins TRBV7-9 to TRBJ2-1, with D unresolved. V was pared by 5 bases and J by 10 bases, with 15 bases between. The CDR3 sequence is 13 residues long. Germline V lookup: CDR1 SEHNR, CDR2 FQNEAQ (reference sequence).

The CDR3 DNA sequence: TGTGCCAGCAGCGCCGGACTAGCGTGGGGCGCAGATACGCAGTATTTT. This gives the protein CASSAGLAWGADTQYF. The chain is built from TRBV5-5 and TRBJ2-3; 9 nucleotides line up with TRBD2. Per germline, CDR1 SGHKS and CDR2 YYEKEE (reference sequence). Unmatched junction bases numbered 10, after V lost 4 bases and J lost 4 bases. This CDR3 spans 16 amino acids. Full variable domain (missing parts from reference TRBV5-5 and TRBJ2-3): DAGVTQSPTHLIKTRGQQVTLRCSPISGHKSVSWYQQVLGQGPQFIFQYYEKEERGRGNFPDRFSARQFPNYSSELNVNALLLGDSALYLCASSAGLAWGADTQYFGPGTRLTVL.

Only a few counts were recorded for this clonotype. The chain links TRBV12-3 or TRBV12-4 to TRBJ1-6; no definite D call. Trimming took 3 bases from V and 5 from J, leaving 8 bases between them. The CDR3 is 14 amino acids. CDR3 sequence (DNA): TGTGCCAGCAGTTTGCGACTGCATAATTCACCCCTCCACTTT. Its translation is CASSLRLHNSPLHF.

This clonotype was observed many times. The rearrangement uses TRBV7-3 and TRBJ2-5; the D is unclear. Germline V gene data show CDR1 as SGHTA and CDR2 as FQGTGA. Trimming cost V 2 bases and J 5 bases, with 9 bases left between them. The CDR3 covers 13 residues. Written as DNA, the CDR3 is TGTGCCAGCAGCTTACTCTTCGGGGAGACCCAGTACTTC. Its protein is CASSLLFGETQYF.

This clonotype was found many times. The chain carries TRBV6-2 or TRBV6-3 and TRBJ1-1; 7 nucleotides match TRBD1. CDR1 is MNHEY, CDR2 SVGEGT, per germline. The ends lost 6 bases at V and 0 bases at J; junction bases unmatched: 7. There are 15 residues in the CDR3. The CDR3 DNA sequence: TGTGCCAGCAGACTCCCACAGGGGATGAACACTGAAGCTTTCTTT. It specifies CASRLPQGMNTEAFF.

On this clonotype itself: One end of the junction does not line up with germline, which may come from a read error. The chain is built from TRBV19 and TRBJ2-3; D not resolved. CDR1 and CDR2 from the germline V gene are LNHDA and SQIVND (reference sequence). The length of the CDR3 is 12 residues. CDR3 bases: TGTGCCAGTAACCGGAACACAGATACGCGGTATTTT. It codes for CASNRNTDTRYF.

This clonotype was found a few times. This chain joins TRBV6-2 or TRBV6-3 and TRBJ1-5; D uncertain. V was shortened by 7 bases and J by 7 bases, with 17 bases between the two germline ends. CDR3 length: 14 amino acids. Per germline, CDR1 MNHEY and CDR2 SVGEGT. CDR3 coding DNA: TGTGCCAGCACCACGCTGGGAGGTGGGCAGCCCCAGCATTTT. Protein sequence: CASTTLGGGQPQHF.

Ten or more counts support this clonotype. CDR3 in amino acids: CASSSGWTVRTDTQYF. CDR3 nucleotides: TGTGCCAGCAGCTCGGGATGGACGGTCCGCACAGATACGCAGTATTTT. V gene TRBV7-8 combines with J gene TRBJ2-3; possible D gene TRBD2, 5 bases. Trimming removed 4 bases at V and 1 base at J, with 15 bases between. The CDR3 extends over 16 amino acids. In germline, CDR1 is SGHVS, CDR2 FQNEAQ. Complete variable domain (other parts from reference TRBV7-8 and TRBJ2-3): GAGVSQSPRYKVAKRGQDVALRCDPISGHVSLFWYQQALGQGPEFLTYFQNEAQLDKSGLPSDRFFAERPEGSVSTLKIQRTQQEDSAVYLCASSSGWTVRTDTQYFGPGTRLTVL.

A few counts support this clonotype. The gene calls are TRBV27 and TRBJ1-3; D is uncertain. Germline assignment: CDR1 MNHEY and CDR2 SMNVEV (reference sequence). The CDR3 consists of 15 residues. V lost 3 bases to trimming and J lost 0 bases, with 9 bases between them. The CDR3 region has the DNA TGTGCCAGCAGTTTTTCACCAGACTCTGGAAACACCATATATTTT. Encoded protein: CASSFSPDSGNTIYF.

Many counts were recorded for this clonotype. The chain is built from TRBV20-1 and TRBJ2-1, with 12 nucleotides matching TRBD2. Germline lookup yields CDR1 DFQATT and CDR2 SNEGSKA (reference sequence). V shed 6 bases and J 7 bases; nucleotides not matched to a gene: 10. This CDR3 comprises 15 residues. The CDR3 loop is CSAAVLAGGHNEQFF. CDR3 bases: TGCAGTGCGGCGGTCCTAGCGGGAGGGCATAATGAGCAGTTCTTC.

This clonotype appeared a few times. The chain is built from TRBV29-1 and TRBJ2-7; 8 bases match TRBD1. Germline V CDR1 and CDR2: SQVTM, ANQGSEA. V dropped 2 bases and J dropped 1; count of bases not matched to a gene: 4. The CDR3 consists of 14 residues. CDR3 sequence reads: CSVEQGDRSYEQYF. In nucleotides, the CDR3 is TGCAGCGTTGAACAGGGGGACAGGTCCTACGAGCAGTACTTC.

This clonotype appeared a few times. The J gene is TRBJ2-1, the V gene TRBV5-5, with D hard to call. The CDR3 spans 13 residues. Trimming took 0 bases from V and 6 from J, leaving 7 bases between them. CDR1 is SGHKS and CDR2 is YYEKEE in the germline V gene (reference sequence). Here the CDR3 reads CASSLEIFNEQFF. CDR3 in DNA: TGTGCCAGCAGCTTGGAGATCTTCAATGAGCAGTTCTTC.

This clonotype was seen more than once but under ten times. This sequence joins TRBV19 and TRBJ2-2; D gene ambiguous. The CDR3 is 13 residues long. Deletions cut 7 bases from V and 4 bases from J, with 10 bases between. Germline assignment: CDR1 LNHDA and CDR2 SQIVND (reference sequence). As DNA, the CDR3 is TGTGCCAGTAACCTAGGTCTCACCGGGGAGCTGTTTTTT. Encoded protein: CASNLGLTGELFF.

The V gene is TRBV20-1, the J gene TRBJ2-3; D may match TRBD1 or TRBD2 (6 bases each). Trimming shortened V by 0 bases and J by 4 bases, and 17 bases separated the two germline ends. The CDR3 length is 16 residues. In germline, CDR1 is DFQATT, CDR2 SNEGSKA (reference sequence). The CDR3 loop is CSARDWGARIADTQYF. For the CDR3, the DNA is TGCAGTGCTAGAGACTGGGGGGCGCGAATCGCAGATACGCAGTATTTT.

There are many counts of this clonotype. V is TRBV12-3 or TRBV12-4 and J is TRBJ1-1; TRBD1 matches at 7 bases. This CDR3 contains 14 residues. V lost 4 bases and J lost 3; bases outside the gene matches: 5. The CDR3 region has the DNA TGTGCCAGCAGTTCAGGGACAGCTTACACTGAAGCTTTCTTT. Amino acid sequence: CASSSGTAYTEAFF.

This clonotype was seen more than once but under ten times. The V and J genes are TRBV5-1 and TRBJ1-6; D unresolved. The germline V gene encodes CDR1 SGHRS and CDR2 YFSETQ. The CDR3 contains 14 residues. Between the trimmed V and J ends, which lost 0 bases and 3 bases, there was a span of 4 bases. In nucleotides, the CDR3 is TGCGCCAGCAGCTTGGCCAGCTATAATTCACCCCTCCACTTT. It codes for CASSLASYNSPLHF.

About this clonotype itself: The junction shows a germline mismatch at one end, possibly a read error. The DNA for the CDR3 is TGTGCCAGCAGTTTACGACTTGGGCCTGGGAACACCATATATTTT. This translates into CASSLRLGPGNTIYF. V usage is TRBV12-3 or TRBV12-4 and J usage is TRBJ1-3; D gene ambiguous. This CDR3 is built from 15 residues.

There are a few counts of this clonotype. V usage is TRBV10-3 and J usage is TRBJ2-3, with a weak D call TRBD1 (5 bases). The CDR3 is 13 residues long. V was trimmed by 8 bases and J by 1 base, leaving 10 bases between them. Germline V gene lookup returns CDR1 ENHRY and CDR2 SYGVKD. The CDR3 coding sequence is TGTGCCATCCTGCAGGGTGGCACAGATACGCAGTATTTT. It specifies CAILQGGTDTQYF.

The sample holds many counts of this clonotype. V usage is TRBV6-5 and J usage is TRBJ1-1; TRBD1 is a possible D gene (5 bases). V lost 5 bases to trimming and J lost 5 bases, with 12 bases between them. CDR3 length equals 13 residues. Germline V gene lookup returns CDR1 MNHEY and CDR2 SVGAGI. The chain's CDR3 is CASSREGRTEAFF. DNA for the CDR3: TGTGCCAGCAGTCGTGAGGGGCGAACTGAAGCTTTCTTT.

For the CDR3, the DNA is TGTGCCAGACCGGGACTAGCGGGTGGGGTCCTCTGGAATGAGCAGTTCTTC. It codes for CARPGLAGGVLWNEQFF. The chain couples TRBV24-1 to TRBJ2-1, with TRBD2 matching over 12 bases. From germline, CDR1 is KGHDR and CDR2 SFDVKD. This CDR3 is built from 17 residues. V dropped 11 bases and J dropped 7; count of bases not matched to a gene: 17.

The table lists this clonotype with many counts. V and J are TRBV5-1 and TRBJ1-5; D remains ambiguous. CDR1 and CDR2 from the germline V gene are SGHRS and YFSETQ. The CDR3 extends over 16 amino acids. V was cut by 0 bases and J by 0 bases, with 10 bases left in between. Written as DNA, the CDR3 is TGCGCCAGCAGCTTGGGGGGAGTGAATAGCAATCAGCCCCAGCATTTT. It is translated as CASSLGGVNSNQPQHF.

The chain uses TRBV18 and TRBJ2-5, with unresolved D. V was trimmed by 2 bases and J by 1 base, leaving 2 bases between them. Germline V gene data show CDR1 as KGHSH and CDR2 as LQKENI. The CDR3 length is 12 residues. The CDR3: CASSPGQETQYF. The CDR3 region has the DNA TGTGCCAGCTCACCAGGCCAAGAGACCCAGTACTTC.

The V call is TRBV10-2, the J call TRBJ2-5; a possible D gene is TRBD2 (6 bases). The CDR3 is made up of 12 amino acids. V lost 8 bases to trimming and J lost 4 bases, with 11 bases between them. Germline V gene sequence: CDR1 WSHSY, CDR2 SAAADI. Here the CDR3 reads CASWDFIETQYF. CDR3 nucleotides: TGCGCCAGCTGGGACTTTATAGAGACCCAGTACTTC.

This chain links TRBV20-1 with TRBJ2-5; tentative D call: TRBD2 (6 bases). The V end lost 5 bases, the J end lost 2 bases, and 9 bases lay between the germline ends. CDR1 and CDR2 from the germline V gene are DFQATT and SNEGSKA (reference sequence). The CDR3 covers 12 residues. For the CDR3, the DNA is TGCAGTGCTCCCGGACTACAAGAGACCCAGTACTTC. As protein: CSAPGLQETQYF.

The chain couples TRBV11-2 to TRBJ1-6; D might be TRBD1 (6 bases). The CDR3 totals 14 residues. The germline CDR1 and CDR2 sequences are SGHAT and FQNNGV. Trimming removed 4 bases at V and 7 bases at J, with 11 bases between. The CDR3 here is CASSSVRGNSPLHF. The CDR3 nucleotides are TGTGCCAGCAGCTCGGTGAGGGGGAATTCACCCCTCCACTTT.